A selection of T cell receptor beta chains follows, all from one sample in a study of beta chain features in type 1 diabetes. Produced via immunoSEQ multiplex PCR; TCRdb's table is partial and in-frame only. The sample shows 600,000 to 700,000 clones, approximately 13% of them seen only once. The sample was naive CD4+ T cells from blood. Receptors originate from a man aged 25 to 45 with type 1 diabetes. CDR3s include the opening cysteine and the closing phenylalanine or tryptophan. Fields, in order: CDR3 DNA, CDR3 protein, D gene, clone size, CDR3 length, V gene, J gene. D genes are given only for firm matches. Clone size is given for some rows only: seen once, a few or many times, or a class if the clone is expanded.

TGCGCCAGCAGCCAAGAATCCAGACCCCTCAACTATGGCTACACCTTC	CASSQESRPLNYGYTF	.	.	16	TRBV4-3	TRBJ1-2
TGTGCCACCAGCAGAGAGGGGCAGGGGGTCACAGATACGCAGTATTTT	CATSREGQGVTDTQYF	TRBD1	few	16	TRBV15	TRBJ2-3
TGCAGCGGAACGACAGGGTTCACCGGGGAGCTGTTTTTT	CSGTTGFTGELFF	TRBD1	few	13	TRBV29-1	TRBJ2-2
TGTGCCAGCAGTTTTTCCAGGCCCTACAATGAGCAGTTCTTC	CASSFSRPYNEQFF	.	.	14	TRBV27	TRBJ2-1
TGTGCCAGTAGTATAGACAGGAGCAATCAGCCCCAGCATTTT	CASSIDRSNQPQHF	.	few	14	TRBV19	TRBJ1-5
TGTGCCAGCAGTCGACTCTCTAACACTGAAGCTTTCTTT	CASSRLSNTEAFF	.	.	13	TRBV6-5	TRBJ1-1
TGTGCCAGCAGCGCGTCACTAGCGGGGGGGACAGATACGCAGTATTTT	CASSASLAGGTDTQYF	TRBD2	few	16	TRBV9	TRBJ2-3
TGTGCCAGCAGCTCCACTAATTATCAAGAGACCCAGTACTTC	CASSSTNYQETQYF	.	few	14	TRBV7-2	TRBJ2-5
TGTGCCAGCAGCCTCCAGACAGGGGCGGGAGAGACCCAGTACTTC	CASSLQTGAGETQYF	TRBD1	few	15	TRBV7-3	TRBJ2-5
TGCGCCAGCAGCCTTGACAGGGAGGCTTCACCCCTCCACTTT	CASSLDREASPLHF	TRBD1	few	14	TRBV4-3	TRBJ1-6
TGTGCCAGCAGTCGGAGCAGGGAAGAGACCCAGTACTTC	CASSRSREETQYF	.	few	13	TRBV11-2	TRBJ2-5
TGTGCCAGCTCTAGGGGTGTTCAGCCCCAGCATTTT	CASSRGVQPQHF	.	few	12	TRBV2	TRBJ1-5
TGTGCCATCAGGATGACAGGGGACGACACTGAAGCTTTCTTT	CAIRMTGDDTEAFF	TRBD1	many	14	TRBV10-3	TRBJ1-1
TGTGCCAGCAGCCAAGTAGCCCTCTGGGGTGATGGGGCCAACGTCCTGACTTTC	CASSQVALWGDGANVLTF	.	.	18	TRBV14	TRBJ2-6
TGCAGCGGGACCCGGGACCCATCCTACAATGAGCAGTTCTTC	CSGTRDPSYNEQFF	.	.	14	TRBV29-1	TRBJ2-1
TGTGCCAGCAGTGAAGGGCAAGCTACTAACTATGGCTACACCTTC	CASSEGQATNYGYTF	.	.	15	TRBV25-1	TRBJ1-2
TGTGCCAGCAGTCAACAGGGGCGCAACTCTAACTATGGCTACACCTTC	CASSQQGRNSNYGYTF	TRBD1	few	16	TRBV2	TRBJ1-2
TGTGCCAGCAGCCGGGGACAGTCTGGAAACACCATATATTTT	CASSRGQSGNTIYF	TRBD1	once	14	TRBV7-2	TRBJ1-3
TGTGCCAGCAGCGTCTTGGGGAATACGAACACCGGGGAGCTGCTTTTT	CASSVLGNTNTGELLF	.	.	16	TRBV9	TRBJ2-2
TGTGCCAGCAGCTTCGGCGGGCGCGGCACCGGGGAGCTGTTTTTT	CASSFGGRGTGELFF	.	few	15	TRBV5-4	TRBJ2-2
TGTGCCAGCAGCGTAGCAGGGGCAGATAACTATGGCTACACCTTC	CASSVAGADNYGYTF	.	.	15	TRBV9	TRBJ1-2
TGTGCTAGTGGTTTGGACGGCAGGGTGAACACTGAAGCTTTCTTT	CASGLDGRVNTEAFF	.	few	15	TRBV12-5	TRBJ1-1
TGTGCCAGCAGCCCCAAGGGTTCGGTAGCGGGGGGGCCTTGGGATGAGCAGTTCTTC	CASSPKGSVAGGPWDEQFF	TRBD2	.	19	TRBV4-2	TRBJ2-1